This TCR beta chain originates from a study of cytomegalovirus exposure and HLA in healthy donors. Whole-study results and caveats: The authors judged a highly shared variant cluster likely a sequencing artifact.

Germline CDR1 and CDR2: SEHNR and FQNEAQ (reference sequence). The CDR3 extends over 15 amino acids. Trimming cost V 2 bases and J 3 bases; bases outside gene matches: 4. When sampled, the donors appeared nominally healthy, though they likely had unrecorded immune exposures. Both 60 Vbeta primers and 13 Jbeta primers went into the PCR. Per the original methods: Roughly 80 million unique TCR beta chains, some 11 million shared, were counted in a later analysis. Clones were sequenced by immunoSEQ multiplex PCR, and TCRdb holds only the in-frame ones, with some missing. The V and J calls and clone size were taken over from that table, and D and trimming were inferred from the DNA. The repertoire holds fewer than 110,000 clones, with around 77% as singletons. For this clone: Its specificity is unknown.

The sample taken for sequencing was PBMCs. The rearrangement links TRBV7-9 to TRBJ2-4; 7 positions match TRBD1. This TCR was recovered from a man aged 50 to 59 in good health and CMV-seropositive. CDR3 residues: CASSLMGDSKNIQYF. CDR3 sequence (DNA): TGTGCCAGCAGCTTAATGGGGGACAGCAAAAACATTCAGTACTTC.